This passage covers 15 T cell receptor beta chains from one sample sequenced in a study of early T cells in non-severe SARS-CoV-2 infection. TCRdb ran MiXCR on the 5' RACE reads and lists one entry per CDR3 protein. The sample lists around 57,000 distinct CDR3 sequences; approximately 6.1% were seen once. The specimen comprised whole blood, sampled at baseline. These receptors were obtained from an adult who was a healthcare worker with PCR-confirmed SARS-CoV-2 infection or an uninfected control (not recorded which).

This clonotype appeared many times. The rearrangement joins TRBV20-1 to TRBJ2-1; D might be TRBD1 or TRBD2, each matching 6 bases. Germline loops: CDR1 DFQATT, CDR2 SNEGSKA (reference sequence). CDR3 length: 12 residues. V lost 6 bases, J lost 10 bases, and 16 bases lay in between. CDR3 protein: CSANEKGGEQFF. In nucleotides, the CDR3 is TGCAGTGCCAACGAAAAAGGGGGGGAGCAGTTCTTC.

The chain has TRBV12-3 or TRBV12-4 and TRBJ2-2; D is undetermined. The CDR3 covers 12 residues. V lost 3 bases and J lost 6, with 5 bases in between. CDR3 in DNA: TGTGCCAGCAGTTTGAGAGCCGGGGAGCTGTTTTTT. It encodes CASSLRAGELFF.

This clonotype has just a few counts. The chain is built from TRBV21-1 and TRBJ2-1; the DNA was not compared with TRBD2, the D call given in the table. TRBV21-1 is a listed pseudogene. This CDR3 is 17 amino acids long. CDR3 DNA: TGTGCCAGCAGCAAAGGGAGCGGTCAGAGCTCCTACAATGAGCAGTTCTTC. It is translated as CASSKGSGQSSYNEQFF.

This clonotype has a count of ten or more. CDR3 coding DNA: TGTGCCACCAGTGTCCCGACTAGCGGAGGCAATGAGCAGTTCTTC. It specifies CATSVPTSGGNEQFF. The rearrangement uses TRBV24-1 and TRBJ2-1, with 9 bases lining up with TRBD2. Germline assignment: CDR1 KGHDR and CDR2 SFDVKD. With 5 bases clipped from V and 6 bases from J, the junction kept 7 bases outside the gene matches. The CDR3 has 15 amino acids.

The chain uses TRBV11-2 and TRBJ2-5; D not certain. Trimming shortened V by 0 bases and J by 2 bases, and 10 bases separated the two germline ends. The CDR3 runs 15 residues. The germline CDR1 and CDR2 sequences are SGHAT and FQNNGV. The CDR3 sequence is CASSLDLWLQETQYF. CDR3 DNA sequence: TGTGCCAGCAGCTTAGATCTCTGGCTGCAAGAGACCCAGTACTTC.

This clonotype was seen many times. The genes are TRBV12-3 or TRBV12-4 and TRBJ1-3; TRBD1 is a possible D gene (5 bases). This CDR3 has 19 residues. V was shortened by 0 bases and J by 0 bases, with 18 bases between the two germline ends. The DNA for the CDR3 is TGTGCCAGCAGTTTAGCGCTCTTTTTTGGTCAGGGCTCTGGAAACACCATATATTTT. It codes for CASSLALFFGQGSGNTIYF.

This clonotype showed up many times. The CDR3 region is CASSLSTSGVYEQYF. CDR3 in DNA: TGTGCCAGCAGCTTAAGTACTAGCGGGGTCTACGAGCAGTACTTC. This sequence joins TRBV7-8 and TRBJ2-7; 10 bases agree with TRBD2. V gave up 2 bases and J gave up 3 bases; unmatched junction bases: 4. Per germline, CDR1 SGHVS and CDR2 FQNEAQ. This CDR3 has 15 residues.

This clonotype showed up many times. CDR3 amino acids: CAINSLAYGYTF. CDR3 nucleotide sequence: TGTGCCATCAACAGTTTGGCCTATGGCTACACCTTC. The chain carries TRBV10-3 and TRBJ1-2; D is uncertain. The germline V gene has CDR1 ENHRY and CDR2 SYGVKD. The CDR3 has 12 amino acids. The germline V and J ends were trimmed by 7 bases and 4 bases, with 10 bases remaining between them.

This clonotype occurred many times. V and J are TRBV30 and TRBJ1-2; possibly TRBD1 for D (6 bases). The germline V and J ends were trimmed by 0 bases and 6 bases, with 8 bases remaining between them. This CDR3 contains 12 residues. Germline lookup yields CDR1 GTSNPN and CDR2 SVGIG (reference sequence). CDR3 sequence: CAWSVAGDGYTF. CDR3 nucleotide sequence: TGTGCCTGGAGTGTAGCAGGGGATGGCTACACCTTC.

This clonotype has at least ten counts. In DNA, the CDR3 is TGCAGTGCTAGGGGCAACCACAGGGGGAACTCCTACGAGCAGTACTTC. This gives the protein CSARGNHRGNSYEQYF. The genes are TRBV20-1 and TRBJ2-7; 8 positions match TRBD1. The CDR3 consists of 16 residues. Germline CDR1 and CDR2: DFQATT and SNEGSKA (reference sequence). V was clipped by 3 bases and J by 0 bases; unmatched bases: 10.

This clonotype was picked up many times. J is TRBJ1-1 and V is TRBV20-1; D unclear. Trimming left V 4 bases short and J 2 bases short, with 14 bases between. Germline CDR1 is DFQATT and CDR2 is SNEGSKA (reference sequence). The CDR3 totals 14 residues. The CDR3 DNA follows: TGCAGTGCTACCCCACGCACGGCCAACACTGAAGCTTTCTTT. This translates into CSATPRTANTEAFF.

This clonotype occurred many times. The chain couples TRBV28 to TRBJ1-5; D unresolved. Germline V CDR1 and CDR2: MDHEN, SYDVKM. This CDR3 contains 15 residues. With 3 bases removed from V and 0 bases from J, the gap between germline ends came to 9 bases. The CDR3 DNA reads TGTGCCAGCAGTTTGGCGTGGGGTAGCAATCAGCCCCAGCATTTT. This encodes CASSLAWGSNQPQHF.

With respect to this clonotype: A junction boundary mismatches the germline segment, possibly from a read error. CDR3 in amino acids: CANSPNYEQYF. The CDR3 coding sequence is TGTGCCAACAGTCCCAACTACGAGCAGTACTTC. This rearrangement joins TRBV28 to TRBJ2-7; unclear D gene. The CDR3 contains 11 residues. The germline gives CDR1 MDHEN, CDR2 SYDVKM. Full variable domain (missing parts from reference TRBV28 and TRBJ2-7): DVKVTQSSRYLVKRTGEKVFLECVQDMDHENMFWYRQDPGLGLRLIYFSYDVKMKEKGDIPEGYSVSREKKERFSLILESASTNQTSMYLCANSPNYEQYFGPGTRLTVT.

In its sample, this clonotype was seen a few times. The gene calls are TRBV20-1 and TRBJ2-3; D might be TRBD1 or TRBD2, each matching 5 bases. CDR3 length: 13 residues. V was cut by 4 bases and J by 6 bases, with 14 bases left in between. The germline V gene has CDR1 DFQATT and CDR2 SNEGSKA (reference sequence). CDR3 amino acids: CSAKSLEGDTQYF. The DNA for the CDR3 is TGCAGTGCTAAGTCTCTAGAGGGGGATACGCAGTATTTT.

As for this clonotype: This could be a read error, since a much larger clone is one nucleotide away. This rearrangement joins TRBV12-3 or TRBV12-4 to TRBJ1-2, with TRBD1 identical over 7 bases. CDR3 length equals 14 residues. The CDR3 loop reads CAGSTGTANYGYTF. CDR3 sequence (DNA): TGTGCCGGCAGTACGGGGACAGCTAACTATGGCTACACCTTC.